This T cell receptor beta chain stems from a study of Ad26.COV2.S vaccination and SARS-CoV-2 variants. In the study overall: Donor was one of the participants in the Ad26.COV2.S arm of the COV1001 trial. Study results and limitations: Responses of spike-specific T cells (both CD8+ and CD4+) reportedly showed substantial breadth after vaccination. Individuals receiving vaccine had higher spike-specific TCR breadth than placebo recipients did. Estimates derived from TCR breadth and depth analyses may have underestimated total T cell responses.

V was pared by 2 bases and J by 0 bases, with 6 bases of the junction left unmatched. Germline CDR1 SGHAT, CDR2 FQNNGV. The length of the CDR3 is 18 residues. The method was immunoSEQ multiplex PCR; TCRdb's version includes in-frame clones alone and lacks a portion of them. Of some 480,000 clones listed, around 90% are singletons. Comment on this clone: Its matching antigen is unknown.

Documented treatment: around 19 received Ad26.COV2.S at low or high dose, single or two shots; roughly five received placebo; per-sample allocation not given. Day 63 following the first vaccine or placebo injection was when the samples were taken. The receptor was isolated from a person aged 18 to 65 who received the Ad26.COV2.S COVID-19 vaccine or a placebo. The rearrangement uses TRBV11-2 and TRBJ1-4; 10 bases line up with TRBD1. The input for sequencing was peripheral blood, taken in a trial of Ad26.COV2.S vaccine versus placebo. The CDR3 coding sequence is TGTGCCAGCAGCTTAATCATGACAGGGGGCTCAACTAATGAAAAACTGTTTTTT. Amino acids: CASSLIMTGGSTNEKLFF.